The 21 T cell receptor beta chains listed next were all sequenced from one sample in a study of T cell repertoires in cytomegalovirus infection. In TCRdb, the reads were re-called with MiXCR into one record per CDR3 protein. Counted here are some 270,000 distinct CDR3 sequences, approximately 15% occurring once; the ten biggest clones make up roughly 45%. Material for sequencing was CD8+ T cells from PBMCs. The receptors shown here come from a human donor in good health (CMV status not recorded). Some clones in this sample may be carry-over from other donors' samples.

This chain's CDR3 is CASSLAYRAEQYF. DNA of the CDR3: TGTGCCAGCAGCTTAGCCTACAGGGCCGAGCAGTACTTC. The chain is built from TRBV7-9 and TRBJ2-7; possibly TRBD1 for D (6 bases). V shed 0 bases and J shed 6 bases, with 9 bases lying between them. This CDR3 has 13 amino acids. The germline V gene encodes CDR1 SEHNR and CDR2 FQNEAQ (reference sequence).

This clonotype came up a few times. The chain combines TRBV7-9 with TRBJ2-1; unclear D gene. The CDR3 covers 14 residues. CDR1 and CDR2 (germline): SEHNR, FQNEAQ (reference sequence). V was pared by 5 bases and J by 5 bases, with 13 bases between. The CDR3 loop reads CASSRPATDNEQFF. The CDR3, as DNA: TGTGCCAGCAGCCGCCCGGCTACCGACAATGAGCAGTTCTTC.

This clonotype turned up a few times. CDR3 bases: TGTGCCAGCAGTTACTCCTATTACTACGAGCAGTACTTC. It encodes CASSYSYYYEQYF. The chain recombines TRBV6-2 or TRBV6-3 with TRBJ2-7; D unresolved. Trimming left V 0 bases short and J 3 bases short, with 6 bases between. The germline V gene encodes CDR1 MNHEY and CDR2 SVGEGT. The CDR3 runs 13 residues.

This clonotype was counted between two and nine times. The CDR3 sequence is CASYQGRREKLFF. In nucleotides, the CDR3 is TGTGCCAGCTATCAAGGAAGGCGTGAAAAACTGTTTTTT. The chain employs TRBV6-1 and TRBJ1-4; D remains unclear. There are 13 residues in the CDR3. Germline V gives CDR1 MNHNS, CDR2 SASEGT. V lost 8 bases to trimming and J lost 7 bases, with 14 bases between them.

The chain couples TRBV14 to TRBJ2-1, with TRBD2 as a possible D gene (5 bases). Germline lookup yields CDR1 SGHDN and CDR2 FVKESK. The ends were cut back, 5 bases at V and 8 bases at J, with 25 bases in the middle. This CDR3 is built from 17 residues. DNA for the CDR3: TGTGCCAGCAGCGGACGGGAATGGCGAGGCGAGGGCGATGAGCAGTTCTTC. Translation gives CASSGREWRGEGDEQFF.

The J gene is TRBJ2-5, the V gene TRBV7-4; the D gene is possibly TRBD2 (5 bases). Trimming pared 6 bases from V and 3 bases from J, leaving 11 bases between. In germline, CDR1 is SGHVT, CDR2 SQSDAQ. The CDR3 sequence is 13 residues long. CDR3 coding DNA: TGTGCCAGCAGTCCAGAGAGGGAAGAGACCCAGTACTTC. Protein product: CASSPEREETQYF. Full variable domain (remainder filled in from reference TRBV7-4 and TRBJ2-5): GAGVSQSPRYKVAKRGRDVALRCDSISGHVTLYWYRQTLGQGSEVLTYSQSDAQRDKSGRPSGRFSAERPERSVSTLKIQRTEQGDSAVYLCASSPEREETQYFGPGTRLLVL.

The chain employs TRBV7-3 and TRBJ1-4; no clear D gene. Per germline, CDR1 SGHTA and CDR2 FQGTGA. The V gene lost 1 base and the J gene lost 4 bases, with 10 bases spanning the gap. The CDR3 has 15 residues. CDR3 protein: CASSLNGGFNEKLFF. DNA of the CDR3: TGTGCCAGCAGCTTAAACGGCGGATTTAATGAAAAACTGTTTTTT.

A few counts support this clonotype. The rearrangement links TRBV20-1 to TRBJ2-2; no firm D call. Germline V lookup: CDR1 DFQATT, CDR2 SNEGSKA (reference sequence). V gave up 5 bases and J gave up 6 bases, with 7 bases separating them. The CDR3 totals 11 residues. CDR3 loop: CSASSPGELFF. DNA of the CDR3: TGCAGTGCTTCAAGCCCCGGGGAGCTGTTTTTT.

This clonotype was counted many times. The chain combines TRBV7-9 with TRBJ2-3; a weak D match, TRBD1 (5 bases). Germline lookup yields CDR1 SEHNR and CDR2 FQNEAQ (reference sequence). With 7 bases removed from V and 2 bases from J, the gap between germline ends came to 16 bases. This CDR3 is built from 15 residues. CDR3 DNA sequence: TGTGCCAGCACCACCCAGGGATATATCACAGATACGCAGTATTTT. This sequence encodes CASTTQGYITDTQYF.

This clonotype was found a few times. The chain employs TRBV5-6 and TRBJ2-3; D gene uncertain. V was trimmed by 1 base and J by 2 bases, leaving 8 bases between them. The CDR3 runs 14 residues. CDR1 is SGHDT, CDR2 YYEEEE, per germline. CDR3: CASSLMASTDTQYF. The CDR3 DNA reads as TGTGCCAGCAGCTTGATGGCTTCCACAGATACGCAGTATTTT.

This clonotype was found a few times. This sequence joins TRBV13 and TRBJ2-5; D could derive from TRBD1 or TRBD2 (6 bases each). Germline lookup yields CDR1 PRHDT and CDR2 FYEKMQ (reference sequence). V lost 2 bases and J lost 4, with 11 bases in between. This CDR3 region has 14 residues. In DNA form, the CDR3 reads TGTGCCAGCAGCTTACGGGGGCGCGGAGAGACCCAGTACTTC. Amino acid sequence: CASSLRGRGETQYF.

CDR3 loop: CASSLGGDGELFF. CDR3 DNA: TGTGCCAGCAGTTTAGGGGGGGACGGGGAGCTGTTTTTT. The gene calls are TRBV5-4 and TRBJ2-2; possibly TRBD2 for D (7 bases). The length of the CDR3 is 13 residues. The V gene's germline CDR1 is SGHNT and CDR2 YYREEE (reference sequence). Trimming left V 5 bases short and J 7 bases short, with 12 bases between.

The chain uses TRBV11-3 and TRBJ2-7; D is ambiguous. The ends were cut back, 1 base at V and 3 bases at J, with 10 bases in the middle. The CDR3 extends over 14 amino acids. Germline lookup yields CDR1 SGHNT and CDR2 YENEEA. The DNA of the CDR3 is TGTGCCAGCAGCTTAGGTTCCTCGGACTACGAGCAGTACTTC. It is translated as CASSLGSSDYEQYF.

This clonotype showed up many times. V and J are TRBV7-2 and TRBJ1-2; 8 positions agree with TRBD1. The length of the CDR3 is 15 residues. Germline V gene sequence: CDR1 SGHTA, CDR2 FQGNSA. J lost 3 bases, V lost 1 base, and 4 bases had no gene match. The CDR3 is CASSLGQGADYGYTF. The CDR3 bases are TGTGCCAGCAGCTTAGGGCAGGGGGCAGACTATGGCTACACCTTC.

The chain has TRBV13 and TRBJ2-1; tentative D call: TRBD2 (6 bases). Trimming cost V 4 bases and J 9 bases, with 19 bases left between them. The CDR3 covers 15 residues. CDR1 is PRHDT, CDR2 FYEKMQ, per germline (reference sequence). CDR3 bases: TGTGCCAGCAGCTGCCCGGACGGGGAGGTCTTTGAGCAGTTCTTC. Protein product: CASSCPDGEVFEQFF.

This clonotype has a count of ten or more. The V gene is TRBV7-6, the J gene TRBJ1-1; D gene unclear. Per germline, CDR1 SGHVS and CDR2 FNYEAQ. Between the trimmed V and J ends, which lost 7 bases and 5 bases, there was a span of 17 bases. This CDR3 contains 14 residues. CDR3 protein: CASNDGVEGTEAFF. The CDR3 region has the DNA TGTGCCAGCAACGACGGGGTAGAAGGAACTGAAGCTTTCTTT.

This clonotype has a count of ten or more. The chain recombines TRBV7-2 with TRBJ1-1; the match to TRBD1 covers 9 bases. CDR3 length: 16 amino acids. Germline values: CDR1 SGHTA, CDR2 FQGNSA. The V and J ends lost 3 bases and 2 bases, in that order; junction bases with no gene match: 7. This chain's CDR3 is CASSLVQTGGNTEAFF. The DNA of the CDR3 is TGTGCCAGCAGCTTGGTGCAGACAGGGGGAAACACTGAAGCTTTCTTT.

The rearrangement links TRBV28 to TRBJ1-1; D unclear. Germline V gives CDR1 MDHEN, CDR2 SYDVKM. Trimming removed 4 bases from V and 1 base from J, with 16 bases in between. This CDR3 spans 16 amino acids. The DNA of the CDR3 is TGTGCCAGCAGTTCCCTGATCGGCAGCCCGAACACTGAAGCTTTCTTT. Protein product: CASSSLIGSPNTEAFF.

This clonotype was found a few times. This chain uses TRBV14 with TRBJ1-4, with 8 bases identical to TRBD1. The germline gives CDR1 SGHDN, CDR2 FVKESK. The CDR3 totals 17 residues. After removal of 4 bases from V and 5 bases from J, the junction contained 12 bases not matched to a gene. The CDR3 spells CASSRKTQGALNEKLFF. The CDR3 DNA is TGTGCCAGCAGCCGCAAGACCCAGGGGGCGCTGAATGAAAAACTGTTTTTT.

This clonotype has ten or more counts. This sequence joins TRBV4-2 and TRBJ1-1; possible D gene TRBD1, 6 bases. V gave up 4 bases and J gave up 6 bases, with 18 bases separating them. Germline CDR1 and CDR2: LGHNA and YNFKEQ. The CDR3 extends over 15 amino acids. In DNA form, the CDR3 reads TGTGCCAGCAGCCCGGTGGCAGGGGATTACTCTGAAGCTTTCTTT. Its protein product is CASSPVAGDYSEAFF.

The rearrangement uses TRBV28 and TRBJ2-7; D is uncertain. V dropped 6 bases and J dropped 5 bases, with 5 bases sitting between them. Germline-derived CDR1 and CDR2 are MDHEN and SYDVKM. This CDR3 spans 10 amino acids. In nucleotides, the CDR3 is TGTGCCAGCAGCACAGACGAGCAGTACTTC. Encoded protein: CASSTDEQYF.